The 4 T cell receptor beta chains below all came from one sample that was sequenced in a study of T-cell memory formation after mild COVID-19. MiXCR, applied by TCRdb to the 5' RACE reads, yields one record per CDR3 protein. The sample includes some 130,000 distinct CDR3 sequences, roughly 15% seen only once; the top ten take 14%. Sequenced: PBMCs or a T cell subset sorted from them (not recorded which). The receptors come from an adult woman who had mild COVID-19 (a few samples of this study predate the infection). Cell type and time point are not known.

In regard to this clonotype: The germline gene is not matched at one end of the junction; a read error may be the cause. V usage is TRBV28 and J usage is TRBJ2-7; D remains ambiguous. Germline CDR1 and CDR2: MDHEN and SYDVKM. The CDR3 sequence is 12 residues long. Written as DNA, the CDR3 is TGTGCCAGCAGTTTATTAGGGCAGAAGAAGACGTTC. Amino acids: CASSLLGQKKTF.

This sequence joins TRBV6-5 and TRBJ2-2; D unresolved. CDR1 and CDR2 from the germline V gene are MNHEY and SVGAGI. V was shortened by 5 bases and J by 5 bases, with 21 bases between the two germline ends. There are 17 residues in the CDR3. The CDR3 DNA is TGTGCCAGCAGTCCCGCCTGGGCTAATATTGCAACCGGGGAGCTGTTTTTT. Translating it yields CASSPAWANIATGELFF.

The V gene is TRBV23-1, the J gene TRBJ2-3; tentatively, D is TRBD1 (6 bases). TRBV23-1 is given ORF status, its function remaining uncertain. Trimming removed 3 bases at V and 6 bases at J, with 10 bases between. This CDR3 is 13 amino acids long. The CDR3 DNA is TGCGCCAGCAGTCAGCCAGGGGAGGATACGCAGTATTTT. It translates to CASSQPGEDTQYF.

This clonotype was observed a handful of times. This chain connects TRBV5-1 to TRBJ1-2, with a tentative D call TRBD1 (6 bases). V was shortened by 8 bases and J by 1 base, with 12 bases between the two germline ends. The CDR3 consists of 13 residues. Germline-derived CDR1 and CDR2 are SGHRS and YFSETQ. Here the CDR3 reads CASRLDSNYGYTF. The CDR3 nucleotides are TGCGCCAGTAGGCTGGACAGTAACTATGGCTACACCTTC.